This T cell receptor beta chain derives from a study of T cells in Graves' hyperthyroidism and ophthalmopathy. Study-wide background: The authors collected peripheral blood at initial diagnosis, before any treatment.

Exclusion criteria comprised uncontrolled infection, other autoimmune disease, pregnancy or lactation. PBMCs stemmed from about 9.7 ml fresh peripheral blood. This clonotype was found a few times. No antigen is known for it. Findings and caveats of the study: From stable hyperthyroidism, ophthalmopathy was separated by a 13 V-J model.

Researchers took RNA transcripts and amplified the TCR beta CDR3 regions from them. First-round RT-PCR targeting the TCR CDR3 was performed with the HTBI primer set. TCRdb reprocessed the multiplex PCR reads via MiXCR and lists one record per CDR3 protein. The sample contains a few hundred thousand distinct CDR3 sequences, around a fifth of which appear only once. The CDR3 sequence is 15 residues long. The ends were cut back, 4 bases at V and 0 bases at J, with 9 bases in the middle. The V gene's germline CDR1 is MNHEY and CDR2 SMNVEV (reference sequence). The chain combines TRBV27 with TRBJ1-4; TRBD1 is a possible D gene (5 bases). The sequencing sample was made of blood. This receptor was taken from an older woman with Graves' ophthalmopathy. The CDR3 nucleotides read TGTGCCAGCAGTTCGTCACAGGCAACTAATGAAAAACTGTTTTTT. Its translation is CASSSSQATNEKLFF.